A selection of T cell receptor beta chains follows, all from one sample in a study of early T cells in non-severe SARS-CoV-2 infection. TCRdb reprocessed the 5' RACE reads via MiXCR and lists one record per CDR3 protein. The data contain 40,000 to 55,000 distinct CDR3 sequences, more than 9% of them seen just once; the ten biggest clones take up roughly 16%. Sequencing was done on a sample of whole blood. The receptors come from an adult who was a healthcare worker with PCR-confirmed SARS-CoV-2 infection or an uninfected control (not recorded which). CDR3s include the opening cysteine and the closing phenylalanine or tryptophan. Each record gives: clone size, CDR3 length, D gene, J gene, V gene, CDR3 protein, CDR3 DNA. The D gene is left open where the match is weak. The size field is filled for only some rows; it gives once, few, many or a size class.

>many|14|TRBD1|TRBJ2-5|TRBV4-2
CASSQTGDQETQYF
TGTGCCAGCAGCCAAACAGGGGACCAAGAGACCCAGTACTTC
>.|15|.|TRBJ1-1|TRBV4-2
CASSQDLGGNTEAFF
TGTGCCAGCAGCCAAGATCTCGGGGGAAACACTGAAGCTTTCTTT
>many|16|TRBD2|TRBJ2-2|TRBV7-3
CASSPRPSGGAGELFF
TGTGCCAGCAGCCCCCGTCCTAGCGGGGGGGCCGGGGAGCTGTTTTTT
>few|18|TRBD2|TRBJ2-1|TRBV6-6
CASSYSISTSGRDNEQFF
TGTGCCAGCAGTTACTCGATATCGACCAGCGGGAGAGACAATGAGCAGTTCTTC
>few|15|TRBD1|TRBJ2-2|TRBV6-1
CASSSGQGEAGELFF
TGTGCCAGCTCCTCCGGACAGGGAGAAGCCGGGGAGCTGTTTTTT
>.|14|TRBD2|TRBJ2-1|TRBV19
CASSISGLAYEQFF
TGTGCCAGTAGTATCAGCGGACTAGCCTATGAGCAGTTCTTC
>many|13|TRBD1|TRBJ2-5|TRBV27
CASSVDRGWTQYF
TGTGCCAGCAGTGTGGACAGGGGGTGGACCCAGTACTTC
>.|17|.|TRBJ2-2|TRBV27
CASSLFFGLFNTGELFF
TGTGCCAGCAGTTTATTTTTCGGGCTCTTCAACACCGGGGAGCTGTTTTTT
>few|14|.|TRBJ2-7|TRBV10-1
CASTTTDRTYEQYF
TGCGCCAGCACCACGACAGACCGAACCTACGAGCAGTACTTC
>many|17|TRBD1|TRBJ1-3|TRBV5-1
CASSLSGTGGTGNTIYF
TGCGCCAGCAGCTTGTCAGGGACAGGGGGCACTGGAAACACCATATATTTT
>few|17|TRBD2|TRBJ2-1|TRBV29-1
CSVVMILTSGRLNEQFF
TGCAGCGTTGTGATGATCCTGACTAGCGGGAGGCTCAATGAGCAGTTCTTC
>.|13|.|TRBJ2-1|TRBV29-1
CSVVTDSYNEQFF
TGCAGCGTTGTCACCGACAGTTACAATGAGCAGTTCTTC
>many|14|TRBD2|TRBJ2-7|TRBV11-2
CASSLLGGTYEQYF
TGTGCCAGCAGCCTGTTGGGGGGGACCTACGAGCAGTACTTC
>.|16|TRBD2|TRBJ2-3|TRBV28
CASSLESAGATDTQYF
TGTGCCAGCAGTCTCGAGTCCGCGGGAGCCACAGATACGCAGTATTTT
>many|13|.|TRBJ1-6|TRBV7-3
CASSHRGNSPLHF
TGTGCCAGCAGCCACCGGGGGAATTCACCCCTCCACTTT
>.|15|TRBD2|TRBJ2-3|TRBV7-2
CASSFSGGAADTQYF
TGTGCCAGCAGCTTTAGCGGGGGGGCTGCAGATACGCAGTATTTT